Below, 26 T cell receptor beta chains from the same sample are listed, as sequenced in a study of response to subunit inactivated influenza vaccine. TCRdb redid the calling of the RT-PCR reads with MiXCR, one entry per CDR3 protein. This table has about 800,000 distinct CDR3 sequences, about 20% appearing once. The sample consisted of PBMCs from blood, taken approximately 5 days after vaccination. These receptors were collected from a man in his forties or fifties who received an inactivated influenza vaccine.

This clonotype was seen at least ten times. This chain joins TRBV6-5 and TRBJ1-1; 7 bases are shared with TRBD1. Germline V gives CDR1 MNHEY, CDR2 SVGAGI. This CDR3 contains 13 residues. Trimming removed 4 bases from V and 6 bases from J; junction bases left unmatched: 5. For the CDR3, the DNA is TGTGCCAGCAGTTTCGACAGGGAGGCTGAAGCTTTCTTT. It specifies CASSFDREAEAFF.

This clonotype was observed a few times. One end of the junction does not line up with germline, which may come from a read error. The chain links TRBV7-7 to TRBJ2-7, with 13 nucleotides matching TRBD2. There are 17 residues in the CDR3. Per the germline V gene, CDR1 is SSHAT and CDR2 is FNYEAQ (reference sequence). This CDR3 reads CASSSGLAGDPTYEQYF. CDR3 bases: TGTGCTAGCAGCTCCGGACTAGCGGGGGACCCTACCTACGAGCAGTACTTC.

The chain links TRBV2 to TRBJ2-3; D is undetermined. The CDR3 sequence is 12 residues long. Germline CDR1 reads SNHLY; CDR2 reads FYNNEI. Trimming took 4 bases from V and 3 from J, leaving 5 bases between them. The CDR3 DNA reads TGTGCCAGCAGTGTATGGACAGATACGCAGTATTTT. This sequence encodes CASSVWTDTQYF.

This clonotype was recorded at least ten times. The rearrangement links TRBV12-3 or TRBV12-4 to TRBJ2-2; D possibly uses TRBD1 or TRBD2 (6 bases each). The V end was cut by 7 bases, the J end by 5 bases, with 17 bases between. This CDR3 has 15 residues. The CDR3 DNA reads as TGTGCCAGCACCCGGGGGCAGGGCTGGACCGGGGAGCTGTTTTTT. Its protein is CASTRGQGWTGELFF.

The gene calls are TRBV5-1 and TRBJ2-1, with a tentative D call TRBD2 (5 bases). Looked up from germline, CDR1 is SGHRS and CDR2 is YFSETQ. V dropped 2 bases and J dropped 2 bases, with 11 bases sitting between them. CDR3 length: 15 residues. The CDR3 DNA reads TGCGCCAGCAGCTTTGAGGGAGTCACCTACAATGAGCAGTTCTTC. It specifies CASSFEGVTYNEQFF. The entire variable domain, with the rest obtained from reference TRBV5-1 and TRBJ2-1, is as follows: KAGVTQTPRYLIKTRGQQVTLSCSPISGHRSVSWYQQTPGQGLQFLFEYFSETQRNKGNFPGRFSGRQFSNSRSEMNVSTLELGDSALYLCASSFEGVTYNEQFFGPGTRLTVL.

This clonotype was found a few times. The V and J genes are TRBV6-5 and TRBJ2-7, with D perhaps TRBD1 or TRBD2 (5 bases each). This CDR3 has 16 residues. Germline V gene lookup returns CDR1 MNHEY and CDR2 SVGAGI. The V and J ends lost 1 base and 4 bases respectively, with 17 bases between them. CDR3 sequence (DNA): TGTGCCAGCAGTTACTTCACCCCGGGACGTTCTTACGAGCAGTACTTC. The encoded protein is CASSYFTPGRSYEQYF.

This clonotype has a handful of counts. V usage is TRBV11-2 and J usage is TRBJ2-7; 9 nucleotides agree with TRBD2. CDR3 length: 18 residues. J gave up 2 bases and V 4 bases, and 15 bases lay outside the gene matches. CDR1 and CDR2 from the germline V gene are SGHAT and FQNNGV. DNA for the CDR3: TGTGCCAGCAGCTCCTTGGGCGGGAGGGTCAGTTTTACCTACGAGCAGTACTTC. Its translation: CASSSLGGRVSFTYEQYF.

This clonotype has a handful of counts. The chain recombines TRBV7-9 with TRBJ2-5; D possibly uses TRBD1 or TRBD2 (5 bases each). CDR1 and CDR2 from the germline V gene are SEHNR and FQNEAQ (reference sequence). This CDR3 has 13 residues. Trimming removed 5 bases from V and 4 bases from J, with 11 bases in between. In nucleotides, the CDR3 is TGTGCCAGCAGCACCCGGGACGGAGAGACCCAGTACTTC. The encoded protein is CASSTRDGETQYF.

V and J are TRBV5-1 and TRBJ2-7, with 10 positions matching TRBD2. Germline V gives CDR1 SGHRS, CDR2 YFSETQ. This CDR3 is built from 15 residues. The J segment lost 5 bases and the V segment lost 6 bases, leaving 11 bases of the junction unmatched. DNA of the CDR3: TGCGCCAGCACCGAGACCATAGCGGGAGGCGACGAGCAGTACTTC. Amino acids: CASTETIAGGDEQYF.

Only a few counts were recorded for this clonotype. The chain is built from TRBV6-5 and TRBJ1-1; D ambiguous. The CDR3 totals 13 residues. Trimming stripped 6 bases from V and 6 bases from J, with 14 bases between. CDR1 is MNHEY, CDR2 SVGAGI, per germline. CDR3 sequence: CASRSSILAEAFF. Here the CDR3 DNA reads TGTGCCAGCAGGTCCTCTATACTCGCTGAAGCTTTCTTT.

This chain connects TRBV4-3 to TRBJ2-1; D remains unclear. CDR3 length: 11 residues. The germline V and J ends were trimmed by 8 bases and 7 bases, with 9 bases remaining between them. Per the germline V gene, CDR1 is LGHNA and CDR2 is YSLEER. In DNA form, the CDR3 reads TGCGCCAGCGGGCAAGCAAATGAGCAGTTCTTC. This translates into CASGQANEQFF.

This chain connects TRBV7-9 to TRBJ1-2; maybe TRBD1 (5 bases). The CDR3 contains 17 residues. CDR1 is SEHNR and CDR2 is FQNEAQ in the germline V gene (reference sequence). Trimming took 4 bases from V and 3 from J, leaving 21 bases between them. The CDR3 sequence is CASSSKTDYYSYYGYTF. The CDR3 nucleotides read TGTGCCAGCAGCTCTAAGACAGACTATTACTCTTACTATGGCTACACCTTC. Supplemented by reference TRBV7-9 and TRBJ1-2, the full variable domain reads DTGVSQNPRHKITKRGQNVTFRCDPISEHNRLYWYRQTLGQGPEFLTYFQNEAQLEKSRLLSDRFSAERPKGSFSTLEIQRTEQGDSAMYLCASSSKTDYYSYYGYTFGSGTRLTVV.

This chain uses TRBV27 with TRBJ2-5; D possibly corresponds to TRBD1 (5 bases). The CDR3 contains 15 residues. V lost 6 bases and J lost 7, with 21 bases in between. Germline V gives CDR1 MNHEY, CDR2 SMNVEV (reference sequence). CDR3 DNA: TGTGCCAGCAGACCCACGGACACGTTCGGTTCGACCCAGTACTTC. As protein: CASRPTDTFGSTQYF.

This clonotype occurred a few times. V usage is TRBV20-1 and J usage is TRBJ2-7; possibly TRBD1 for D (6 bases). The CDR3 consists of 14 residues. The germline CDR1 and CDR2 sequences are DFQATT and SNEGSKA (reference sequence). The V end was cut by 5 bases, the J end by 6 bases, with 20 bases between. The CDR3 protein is CSAYHGQTRAEQYF. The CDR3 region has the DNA TGCAGTGCTTACCACGGACAGACGCGGGCCGAGCAGTACTTC.

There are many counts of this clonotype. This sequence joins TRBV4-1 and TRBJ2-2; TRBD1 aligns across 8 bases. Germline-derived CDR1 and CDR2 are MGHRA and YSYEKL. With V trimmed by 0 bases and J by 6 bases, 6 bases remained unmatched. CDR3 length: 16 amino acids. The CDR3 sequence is CASSQDRGLNSGELFF. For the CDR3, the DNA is TGCGCCAGCAGCCAAGACAGGGGGCTTAACTCCGGGGAGCTGTTTTTT.

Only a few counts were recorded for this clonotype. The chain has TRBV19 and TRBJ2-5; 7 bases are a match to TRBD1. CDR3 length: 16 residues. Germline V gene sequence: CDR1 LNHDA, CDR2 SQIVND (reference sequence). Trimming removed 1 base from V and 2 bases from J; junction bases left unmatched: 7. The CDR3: CASSIGQGGRQETQYF. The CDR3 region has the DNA TGTGCCAGTAGTATAGGACAGGGTGGACGGCAAGAGACCCAGTACTTC.

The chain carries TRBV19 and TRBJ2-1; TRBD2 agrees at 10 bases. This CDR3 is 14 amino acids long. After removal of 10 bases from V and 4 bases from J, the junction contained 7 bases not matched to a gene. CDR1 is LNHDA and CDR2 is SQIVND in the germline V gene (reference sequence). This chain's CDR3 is CAISAGGPYNEQFF. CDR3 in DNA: TGTGCCATCTCAGCGGGAGGGCCTTACAATGAGCAGTTCTTC.

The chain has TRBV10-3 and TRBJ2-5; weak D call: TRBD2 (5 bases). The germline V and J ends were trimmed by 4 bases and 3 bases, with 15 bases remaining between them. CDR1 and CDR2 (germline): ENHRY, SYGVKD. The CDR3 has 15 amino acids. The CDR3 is CAISAGLDEKETQYF. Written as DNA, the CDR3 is TGTGCCATCAGTGCTGGACTTGACGAAAAAGAGACCCAGTACTTC.

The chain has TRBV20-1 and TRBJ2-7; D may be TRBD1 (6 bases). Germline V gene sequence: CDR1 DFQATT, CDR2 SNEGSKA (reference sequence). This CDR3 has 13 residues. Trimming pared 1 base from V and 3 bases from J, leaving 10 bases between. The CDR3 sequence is CSARGTVFYEQYF. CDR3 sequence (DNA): TGCAGTGCTAGAGGGACAGTTTTCTACGAGCAGTACTTC.

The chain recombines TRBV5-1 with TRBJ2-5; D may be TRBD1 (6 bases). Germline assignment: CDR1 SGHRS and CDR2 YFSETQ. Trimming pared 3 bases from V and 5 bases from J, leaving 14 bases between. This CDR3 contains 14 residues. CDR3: CASSSSGVWETQYF. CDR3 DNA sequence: TGCGCCAGCAGCTCATCAGGGGTTTGGGAGACCCAGTACTTC. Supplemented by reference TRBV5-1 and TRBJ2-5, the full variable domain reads KAGVTQTPRYLIKTRGQQVTLSCSPISGHRSVSWYQQTPGQGLQFLFEYFSETQRNKGNFPGRFSGRQFSNSRSEMNVSTLELGDSALYLCASSSSGVWETQYFGPGTRLLVL.

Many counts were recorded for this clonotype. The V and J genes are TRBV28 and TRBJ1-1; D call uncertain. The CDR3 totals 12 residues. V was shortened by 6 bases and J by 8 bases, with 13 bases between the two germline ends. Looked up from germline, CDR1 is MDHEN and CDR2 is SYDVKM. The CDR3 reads CASSLSLAEAFF. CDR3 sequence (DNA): TGTGCCAGCAGCCTCTCCCTAGCCGAAGCTTTCTTT.

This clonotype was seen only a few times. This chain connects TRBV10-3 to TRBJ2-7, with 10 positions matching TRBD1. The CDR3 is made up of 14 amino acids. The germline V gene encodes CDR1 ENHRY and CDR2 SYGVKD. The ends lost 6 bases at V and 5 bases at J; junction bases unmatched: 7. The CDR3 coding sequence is TGTGCCATCAGGCCGGCGGGACAGGGGCACGAGCAGTACTTC. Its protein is CAIRPAGQGHEQYF.

CDR3 DNA sequence: TGTGCCTGGAGTGTAACAGGGGGGTGGACAGATACGCAGTATTTT. This gives the protein CAWSVTGGWTDTQYF. V usage is TRBV30 and J usage is TRBJ2-3; the match to TRBD1 covers 8 bases. The CDR3 runs to 15 residues. V gave up 0 bases and J gave up 3 bases; unmatched junction bases: 5. In germline, CDR1 is GTSNPN, CDR2 SVGIG (reference sequence).

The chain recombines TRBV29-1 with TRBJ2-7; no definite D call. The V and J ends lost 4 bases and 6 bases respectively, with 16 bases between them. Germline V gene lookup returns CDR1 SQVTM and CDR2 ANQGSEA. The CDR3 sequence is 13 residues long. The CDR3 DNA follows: TGCAGCGTTGTAAAGCCGCCAAACTCCGAGCAGTACTTC. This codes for CSVVKPPNSEQYF.

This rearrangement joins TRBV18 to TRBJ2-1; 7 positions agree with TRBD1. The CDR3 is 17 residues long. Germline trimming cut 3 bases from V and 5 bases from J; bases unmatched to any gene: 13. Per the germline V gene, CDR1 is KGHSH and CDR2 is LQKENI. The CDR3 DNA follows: TGTGCCAGCTCACCGCTAAACACAGGGGACCGCCACAATGAGCAGTTCTTC. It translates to CASSPLNTGDRHNEQFF. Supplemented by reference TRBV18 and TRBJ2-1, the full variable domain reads NAGVMQNPRHLVRRRGQEARLRCSPMKGHSHVYWYRQLPEEGLKFMVYLQKENIIDESGMPKERFSAEFPKEGPSILRIQQVVRGDSAAYFCASSPLNTGDRHNEQFFGPGTRLTVL.

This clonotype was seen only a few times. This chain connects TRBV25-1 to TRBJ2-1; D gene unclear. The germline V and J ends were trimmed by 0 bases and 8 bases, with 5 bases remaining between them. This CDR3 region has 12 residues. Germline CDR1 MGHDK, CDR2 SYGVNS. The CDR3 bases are TGTGCCAGCAGTGAATACTTAGATGAGCAGTTCTTC. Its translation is CASSEYLDEQFF.